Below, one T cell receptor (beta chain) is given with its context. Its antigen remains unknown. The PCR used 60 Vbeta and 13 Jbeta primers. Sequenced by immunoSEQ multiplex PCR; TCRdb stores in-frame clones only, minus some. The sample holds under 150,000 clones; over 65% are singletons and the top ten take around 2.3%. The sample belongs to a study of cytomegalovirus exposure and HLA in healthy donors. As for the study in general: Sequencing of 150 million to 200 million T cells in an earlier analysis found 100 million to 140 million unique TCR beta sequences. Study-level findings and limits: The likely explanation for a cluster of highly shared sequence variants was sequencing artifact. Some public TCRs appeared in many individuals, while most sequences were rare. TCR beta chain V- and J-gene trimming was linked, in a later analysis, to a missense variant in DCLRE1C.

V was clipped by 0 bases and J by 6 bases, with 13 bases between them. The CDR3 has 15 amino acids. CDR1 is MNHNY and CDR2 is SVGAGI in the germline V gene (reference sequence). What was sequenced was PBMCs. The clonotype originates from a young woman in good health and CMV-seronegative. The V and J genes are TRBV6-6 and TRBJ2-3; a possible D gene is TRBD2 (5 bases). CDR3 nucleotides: TGTGCCAGCAGTTACTCGGGGAGATTCACTGATACGCAGTATTTT. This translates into CASSYSGRFTDTQYF.